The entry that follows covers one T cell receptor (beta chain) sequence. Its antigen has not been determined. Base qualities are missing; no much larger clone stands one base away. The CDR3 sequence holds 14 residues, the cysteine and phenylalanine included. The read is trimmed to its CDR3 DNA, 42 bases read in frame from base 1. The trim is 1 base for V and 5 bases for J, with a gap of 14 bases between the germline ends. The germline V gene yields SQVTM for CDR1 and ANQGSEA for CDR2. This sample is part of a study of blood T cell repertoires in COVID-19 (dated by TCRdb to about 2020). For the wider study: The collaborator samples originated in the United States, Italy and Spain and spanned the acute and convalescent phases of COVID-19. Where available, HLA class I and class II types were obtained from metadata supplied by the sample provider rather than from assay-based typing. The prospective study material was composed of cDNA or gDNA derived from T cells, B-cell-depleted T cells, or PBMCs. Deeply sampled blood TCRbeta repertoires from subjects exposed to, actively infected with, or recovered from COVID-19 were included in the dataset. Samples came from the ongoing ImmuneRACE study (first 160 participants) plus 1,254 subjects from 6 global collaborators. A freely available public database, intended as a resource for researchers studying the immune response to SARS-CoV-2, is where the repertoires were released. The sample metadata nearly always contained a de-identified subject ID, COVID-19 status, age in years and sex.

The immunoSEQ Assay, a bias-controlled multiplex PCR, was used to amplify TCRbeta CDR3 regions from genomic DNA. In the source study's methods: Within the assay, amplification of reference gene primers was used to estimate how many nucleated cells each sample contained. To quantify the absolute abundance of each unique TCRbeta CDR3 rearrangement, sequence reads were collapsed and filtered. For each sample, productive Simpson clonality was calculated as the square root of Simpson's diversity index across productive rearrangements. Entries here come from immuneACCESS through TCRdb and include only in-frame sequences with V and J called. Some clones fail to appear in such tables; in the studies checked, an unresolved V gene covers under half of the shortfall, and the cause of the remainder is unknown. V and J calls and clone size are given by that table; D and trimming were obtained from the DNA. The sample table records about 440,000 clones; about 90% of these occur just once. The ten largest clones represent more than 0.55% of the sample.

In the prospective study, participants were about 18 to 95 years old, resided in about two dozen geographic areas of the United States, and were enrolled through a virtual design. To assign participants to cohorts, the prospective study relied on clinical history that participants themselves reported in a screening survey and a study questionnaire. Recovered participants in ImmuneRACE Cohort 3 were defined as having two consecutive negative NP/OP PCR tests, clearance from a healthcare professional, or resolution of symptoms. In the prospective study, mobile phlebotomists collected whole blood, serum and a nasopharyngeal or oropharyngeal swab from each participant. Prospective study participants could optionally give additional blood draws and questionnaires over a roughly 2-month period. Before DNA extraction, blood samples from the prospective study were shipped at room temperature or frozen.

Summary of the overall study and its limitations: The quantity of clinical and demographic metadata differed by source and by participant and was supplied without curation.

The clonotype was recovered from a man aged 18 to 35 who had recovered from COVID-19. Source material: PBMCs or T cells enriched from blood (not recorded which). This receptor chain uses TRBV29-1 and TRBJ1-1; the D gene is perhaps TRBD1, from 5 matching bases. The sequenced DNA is TGCAGCGTTGAAGTACGGGGGGGATTTACTGAAGCTTTCTTT. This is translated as CSVEVRGGFTEAFF.